The 4 T cell receptor beta chains listed next were all sequenced from one sample in a study of OX40 agonist ivuxolimab in advanced cancers. The repertoire was sequenced with immunoSEQ multiplex PCR; TCRdb's copy has only in-frame clones and lacks some. The sample has tens of thousands of clones; approximately 86% are singletons. This specimen consisted of CD4+ or CD8+ T cells sorted from blood, obtained in a trial of the OX40 agonist ivuxolimab. The source is an adult with an advanced solid tumor such as melanoma, head and neck, liver or kidney cancer.

By share, this clone counts as medium-sized. This chain connects TRBV5-1 to TRBJ2-2; 7 bases fit TRBD2. From germline, CDR1 is SGHRS and CDR2 YFSETQ. The CDR3 consists of 16 residues. V shed 4 bases, J shed 4 bases, and the junction held 10 bases outside the gene matches. For the CDR3, the DNA is TGCGCCAGCAGCCCTAGACTAGTAGCGGGCACCGGGGAGCTGTTTTTT. It codes for CASSPRLVAGTGELFF.

On this clone: This may stem from a read error, because a much larger clone lies one nucleotide away. The J gene is TRBJ2-7, the V gene TRBV5-6, with D tentatively TRBD2 (5 bases). Trimming removed 4 bases from V and 8 bases from J, with 22 bases in between. This CDR3 is 15 amino acids long. Germline V gene lookup returns CDR1 SGHDT and CDR2 YYEEEE. In nucleotides, the CDR3 is TGTGCCAGCAGCCCAATTTCAGGAATTCCTAGCAAGCAGTACTTC. It codes for CASSPISGIPSKQYF.

This clone has a single count. This chain connects TRBV7-8 to TRBJ1-2; TRBD1 matches at 9 bases. CDR1 and CDR2 (germline): SGHVS, FQNEAQ. CDR3 length: 14 residues. J gave up 4 bases and V 5 bases, and 5 bases lay outside the gene matches. This CDR3 is CASSRDRASYGYTF. The CDR3, as DNA: TGTGCCAGCAGCCGGGACAGGGCTAGCTATGGCTACACCTTC.

The chain uses TRBV5-4 and TRBJ1-5, with 7 bases matching TRBD1. Unmatched junction bases numbered 5, after V lost 3 bases and J lost 5 bases. CDR1 is SGHNT and CDR2 is YYREEE in the germline V gene (reference sequence). The CDR3 is 14 amino acids. CDR3 sequence reads: CASSSQGNDQPQHF. The CDR3 DNA reads TGTGCCAGCAGCTCACAGGGGAACGATCAGCCCCAGCATTTT.